This is a list of T cell receptor beta chains from one sample in a study of blood T cell repertoires in COVID-19. Clones were read by immunoSEQ multiplex PCR, and TCRdb kept only the in-frame ones, dropping some. The sample lists around 310,000 clones; 80% to 90% were seen once. The sample was PBMCs or T cells enriched from blood (not recorded which). These receptor sequences come from a man aged 25 to 40 who had recovered from COVID-19. CDR3s include the opening cysteine and the closing phenylalanine or tryptophan. D genes are given only for firm matches. The size of a clone is reported for some rows only, either as once, few or many, or as a class for expanded clones.

few | TRBJ1-4 | TRBV3-1/TRBV3-2 | NA | TGTGCCAGCAGCGTACGGGGGAGTGAAAAACTGTTTTTT | CASSVRGSEKLFF
NA | TRBJ2-2 | TRBV7-6 | TRBD1 | TGTGCCAGCAGCCCCAGACAGGGGTTCTCCACCGGGGAGCTGTTTTTT | CASSPRQGFSTGELFF
NA | TRBJ2-6 | TRBV19 | TRBD1 | TGTGCCAGTAGTCCAGGGACAGGGTTCAGTGGGGCCAACGTCCTGACTTTC | CASSPGTGFSGANVLTF
NA | TRBJ2-2 | TRBV2 | NA | TGTGCCAGCGGGGGGGCCTACACCGGGGAGCTGTTTTTT | CASGGAYTGELFF
NA | TRBJ2-7 | TRBV5-5 | NA | TGTGCCAGCAGAAGGGGGGGAACCTCCTACGAGCAGTACTTC | CASRRGGTSYEQYF
NA | TRBJ2-5 | TRBV19 | NA | TGTGCCAGTAGTATAGGAATCGGGGGGCTGTATCAAGAGACCCAGTACTTC | CASSIGIGGLYQETQYF
NA | TRBJ2-7 | TRBV9 | NA | TGTGCCAGCAGCCCCCAGGTGACAGTTTCCTACGAGCAGTACTTC | CASSPQVTVSYEQYF
NA | TRBJ1-5 | TRBV7-2 | NA | TGTGCCAGCAGACCCGGGGGGGCAGGGGTTCAGCCCCAGCATTTT | CASRPGGAGVQPQHF
NA | TRBJ1-2 | TRBV28 | TRBD1 | TGTGCCAGCAGACCCAGGGGACAGGGGGATGGCTACACCTTC | CASRPRGQGDGYTF
NA | TRBJ2-3 | TRBV7-6 | NA | TGTGCCAGCAGCCCAGACCCATCCGGGGTAGGAGATACGCAGTATTTT | CASSPDPSGVGDTQYF
NA | TRBJ2-3 | TRBV28 | TRBD2 | TGTGCCAGCAGTGTGTCTAGCGGGGGAGCAGATACGCAGTATTTT | CASSVSSGGADTQYF
NA | TRBJ1-2 | TRBV7-9 | NA | TGTGCCAGCAGCTTAAGTACCCCTCAGTACTACACCTTC | CASSLSTPQYYTF
NA | TRBJ2-1 | TRBV7-2 | NA | TGTGCCAGCAGCTTAGATCGTGGTATGGCGGCTCAGTTCTTC | CASSLDRGMAAQFF
NA | TRBJ2-1 | TRBV19 | TRBD2 | TGTGCCAGTAGCATTAGCGGGGGGGGACGTGAGCAGTTCTTC | CASSISGGGREQFF
once | TRBJ2-1 | TRBV27 | TRBD1 | TGTGCCAGCAGTTTGCCGGGACAGGGTTACAATGAGCAGTTCTTC | CASSLPGQGYNEQFF
NA | TRBJ1-1 | TRBV5-1 | TRBD1 | TGCGCCAGCAGCTTCCTTGACAGGGCTGAAGCTTTCTTT | CASSFLDRAEAFF
NA | TRBJ1-1 | TRBV19 | TRBD1 | TGTGCCAGCCGGGATCGACAGGGGGGGACTGAAGCTTTCTTT | CASRDRQGGTEAFF
NA | TRBJ2-1 | TRBV4-2 | TRBD2 | TGTGCCAGCAGCCAAGATCCGGGGGGGCACAATGAGCAGTTCTTC | CASSQDPGGHNEQFF
NA | TRBJ2-5 | TRBV15 | TRBD2 | TGTGCCACCAGCAGAGGACCTCCCGGGACTAGCGGGGGGCGAGATCAAGAGACCCAGTACTTC | CATSRGPPGTSGGRDQETQYF
NA | TRBJ2-1 | TRBV13 | NA | TGTGCCAGCAGCTTAAGCCTACGGGGGGCTCATGAGCAGTTCTTC | CASSLSLRGAHEQFF
NA | TRBJ2-7 | TRBV5-3 | NA | TGTGCCAGCGCATGTGGACAAGCCTACGAGCAGTACTTC | CASACGQAYEQYF
NA | TRBJ2-3 | TRBV5-1 | TRBD1 | TGCGCCAGCAGCCTACGGGACAGTGGTTCAGTAACGCAGTATTTT | CASSLRDSGSVTQYF
NA | TRBJ2-3 | TRBV7-3 | NA | TGTGCCAGCAGCTCCACTCAGACTATGATCGTCCCGCAGTATTTT | CASSSTQTMIVPQYF
NA | TRBJ2-1 | TRBV27 | TRBD2 | TGTGCCAGCGCGATTTTGGCGGGGGGGCTCAATGAGCAGTTCTTC | CASAILAGGLNEQFF
NA | TRBJ2-2 | TRBV7-3 | TRBD1 | TGTGCCAGCAGCTTAACGTTCCAGGGGGCAATCACCGGGGAGCTGTTTTTT | CASSLTFQGAITGELFF
NA | TRBJ2-5 | TRBV12-1 | NA | TGTGCCAGCAGCTGTCCACCGGGGTACTTC | CASSCPPGYF
NA | TRBJ2-3 | TRBV29-1 | TRBD1 | TGCAGCGTTGAACAGGGGGATGACACAGATACGCAGTATTTT | CSVEQGDDTDTQYF
NA | TRBJ1-1 | TRBV6-5 | NA | TGTGCCAGCAACCCGGGACAACTGAACACTGAAGCTTTCTTT | CASNPGQLNTEAFF
once | TRBJ1-6 | TRBV7-3 | NA | TGTGCCAGCAGCTTAATAGGGAGGGAAGGCACTAATTCACCCCTCCACTTT | CASSLIGREGTNSPLHF
NA | TRBJ1-2 | TRBV28 | TRBD1 | TGTGCCAGCAGTTTATGGCCGACAGGGGGCGGCTATGGCTACACCTTC | CASSLWPTGGGYGYTF
NA | TRBJ2-1 | TRBV7-3 | NA | TGTGCCAGCAGCTTAGGGCAGGGTGGAGAGCAGTTCTTC | CASSLGQGGEQFF